This T cell receptor beta chain was recovered during a study of Ad26.COV2.S vaccination and SARS-CoV-2 variants. Study at large: Ad26.COV2.S given intramuscularly, once or twice 56 days apart. Points from the study as a whole: Placebo recipients trailed vaccine recipients in spike-specific TCR breadth. It is possible that the TCR breadth and depth analyses underestimated the total T cell responses.

With respect to this clone: Its antigen is unidentified.

The treatment here: 15 to 20 received Ad26.COV2.S at low or high dose, single or two shots; about 5 received placebo; per-sample allocation not given. Repertoires come from day 63 after the first vaccine or placebo injection. This Boston cohort included adults aged 18-55 years. Some clones are missing from TCRdb's copy, which holds only in-frame ones; the method was immunoSEQ multiplex PCR. The sample lists around 420,000 clones, approximately 88% seen once, with 3.5% to 4% in the top ten. The sample was peripheral blood, taken in a trial of Ad26.COV2.S vaccine versus placebo. The TCR was taken from a person aged 18-65 years who received the Ad26.COV2.S COVID-19 vaccine or a placebo.

CDR3 region: CASSHLWAGQPDQPQHF. The CDR3, as DNA: TGCGCCAGCAGCCACCTATGGGCAGGTCAACCGGATCAGCCCCAGCATTTT. The chain is built from TRBV4-3 and TRBJ1-5; the D is unclear. The CDR3 totals 17 residues. Germline V gene sequence: CDR1 LGHNA, CDR2 YSLEER. V gave up 3 bases and J gave up 5 bases, with 20 bases separating them.